The present T cell receptor beta chain was sequenced within a study of blood T cell repertoires in COVID-19. About the study: Acute and convalescent COVID-19 specimens originated in the United States, Italy and Spain. PBMCs, B-cell-depleted T cells, or T cells provided the cDNA or gDNA that made up the material.

Trimming removed 2 bases from V and 2 bases from J, with 12 bases in between. CDR3 size: 15 residues. Germline loops: CDR1 KGHSH, CDR2 LQKENI. Per the original methods: Estimation of nucleated cell counts relied on the amplification of reference gene primers. Libraries were prepared by immunoSEQ multiplex PCR; TCRdb keeps only in-frame clonotypes and omits some of them. The DNA was the basis for D and trimming; V, J and clone size are from that table. The sample contains more than 75,000 clones, about 85% of which appear only once. The rearrangement joins TRBV18 to TRBJ1-1, with D perhaps matching TRBD1 (5 bases). The receptor's source is a woman in her 70s with acute or convalescent COVID-19. Source material: peripheral blood. The CDR3: CASSPYGGGNTEAFF. The CDR3 DNA sequence: TGTGCCAGCTCACCATACGGGGGAGGAAACACTGAAGCTTTCTTT.